This T cell receptor beta chain is from a study of T cell responses to AZD1222 COVID-19 vaccine. Overall study context: Pooled in the analysis were second doses at about 4 or about 12 weeks. Study-wide findings and caveats: It should be noted that donors were predominantly white British and more often female, and clonal diversity was possibly underestimated.

The table came from immunoSEQ multiplex PCR; TCRdb's copy has only in-frame clones and leaves some out. This sample has around 260,000 clones; just over 90% occur once, and the top ten carry 0.5% to 0.7%. The CDR3 has 13 residues. Trimming shortened V by 2 bases and J by 8 bases, and 12 bases separated the two germline ends. The germline V gene has CDR1 MDHEN and CDR2 SYDVKM. About this clone itself: As yet, its antigen is unknown.

The chain combines TRBV28 with TRBJ2-5; unclear D gene. The TCR comes from an adult in good health. Sequencing used peripheral blood, obtained on day 0 of AZD1222 vaccination. The CDR3 is CASSLGSPATQYF. Written as DNA, the CDR3 is TGTGCCAGCAGTTTAGGGTCACCCGCTACCCAGTACTTC.